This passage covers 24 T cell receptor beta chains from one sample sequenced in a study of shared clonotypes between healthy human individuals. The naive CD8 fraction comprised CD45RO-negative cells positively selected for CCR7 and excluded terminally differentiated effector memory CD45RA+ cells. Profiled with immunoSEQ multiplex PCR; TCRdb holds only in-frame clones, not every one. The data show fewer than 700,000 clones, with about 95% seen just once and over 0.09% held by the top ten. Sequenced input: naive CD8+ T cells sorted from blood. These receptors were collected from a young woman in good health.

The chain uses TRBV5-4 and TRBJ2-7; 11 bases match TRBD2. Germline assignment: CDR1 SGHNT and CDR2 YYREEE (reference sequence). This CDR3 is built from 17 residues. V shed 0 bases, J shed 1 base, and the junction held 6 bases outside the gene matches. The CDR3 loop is CASSLGELAGVSYEQYF. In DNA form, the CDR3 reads TGTGCCAGCAGCTTGGGGGAACTAGCGGGGGTATCCTACGAGCAGTACTTC.

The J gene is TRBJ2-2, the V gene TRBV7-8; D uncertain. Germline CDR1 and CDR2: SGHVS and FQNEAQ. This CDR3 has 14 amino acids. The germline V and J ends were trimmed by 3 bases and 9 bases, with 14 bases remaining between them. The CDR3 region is CASSFYRGSRELFF. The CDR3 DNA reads TGTGCCAGCAGCTTTTATCGAGGTTCTAGGGAGCTGTTTTTT.

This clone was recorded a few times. The CDR3 nucleotides read TGTGCCAGCAGGTTCGGAGGCTCCTACGAGCAGTACTTC. As protein: CASRFGGSYEQYF. The gene calls are TRBV7-9 and TRBJ2-7; maybe TRBD2 (5 bases). Trimming pared 6 bases from V and 0 bases from J, leaving 9 bases between. CDR3 length: 13 residues. Germline values: CDR1 SEHNR, CDR2 FQNEAQ (reference sequence).

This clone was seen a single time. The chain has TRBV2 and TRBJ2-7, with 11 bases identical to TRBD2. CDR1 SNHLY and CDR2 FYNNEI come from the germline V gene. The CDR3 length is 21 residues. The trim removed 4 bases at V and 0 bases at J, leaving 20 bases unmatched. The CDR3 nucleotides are TGTGCCAGCAGTGCCGCACCTCTAGCGGGAGGAAGGAGGGGGTACTCCTACGAGCAGTACTTC. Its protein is CASSAAPLAGGRRGYSYEQYF.

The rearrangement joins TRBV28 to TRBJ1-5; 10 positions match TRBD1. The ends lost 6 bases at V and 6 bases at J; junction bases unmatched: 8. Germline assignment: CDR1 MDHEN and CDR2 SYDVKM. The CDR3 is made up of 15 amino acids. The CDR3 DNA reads TGTGCCAGCAGATACACCGGGACAGGGGTTCAGCCCCAGCATTTT. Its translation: CASRYTGTGVQPQHF.

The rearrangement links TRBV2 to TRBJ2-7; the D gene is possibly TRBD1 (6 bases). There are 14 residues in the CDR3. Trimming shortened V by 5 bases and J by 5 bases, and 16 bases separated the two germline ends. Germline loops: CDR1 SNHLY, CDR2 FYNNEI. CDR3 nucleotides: TGTGCCAGCAGTTCCGACAGGTTGATCCACGAGCAGTACTTC. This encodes CASSSDRLIHEQYF.

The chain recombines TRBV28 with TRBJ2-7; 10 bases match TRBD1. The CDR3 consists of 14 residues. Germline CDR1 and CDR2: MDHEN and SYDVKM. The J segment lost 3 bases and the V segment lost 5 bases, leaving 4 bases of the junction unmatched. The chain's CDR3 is CASSRTGGNYEQYF. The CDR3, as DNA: TGTGCCAGCAGTCGGACAGGGGGAAACTACGAGCAGTACTTC.

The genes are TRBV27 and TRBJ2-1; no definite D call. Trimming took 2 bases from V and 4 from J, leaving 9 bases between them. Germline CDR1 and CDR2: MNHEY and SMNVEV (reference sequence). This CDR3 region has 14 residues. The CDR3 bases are TGTGCCAGCAGTTTACTGTTCCAATACAATGAGCAGTTCTTC. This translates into CASSLLFQYNEQFF.

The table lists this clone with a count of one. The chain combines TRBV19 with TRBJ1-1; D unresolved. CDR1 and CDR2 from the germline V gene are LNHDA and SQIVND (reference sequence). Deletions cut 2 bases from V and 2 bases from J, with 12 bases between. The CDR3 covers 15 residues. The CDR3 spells CASSIYASPNTEAFF. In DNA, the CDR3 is TGTGCCAGTAGTATATATGCCTCCCCCAACACTGAAGCTTTCTTT.

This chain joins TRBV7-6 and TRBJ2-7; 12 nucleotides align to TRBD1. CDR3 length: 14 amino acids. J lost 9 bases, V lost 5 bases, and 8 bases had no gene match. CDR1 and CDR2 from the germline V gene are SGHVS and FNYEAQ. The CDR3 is CASSSRDRGRGQYF. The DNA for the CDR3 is TGTGCCAGCAGCAGCCGGGACAGGGGGCGCGGGCAGTACTTC.

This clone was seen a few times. Here the CDR3 reads CASSIGQGGNQPQHF. The CDR3 bases are TGTGCCAGCAGCATTGGACAGGGGGGCAATCAGCCCCAGCATTTT. The chain carries TRBV7-8 and TRBJ1-5; 10 bases are a match to TRBD1. J was trimmed by 2 bases and V by 5 bases; bases with no gene match: 3. This CDR3 is 15 amino acids long. CDR1 and CDR2 (germline): SGHVS, FQNEAQ.

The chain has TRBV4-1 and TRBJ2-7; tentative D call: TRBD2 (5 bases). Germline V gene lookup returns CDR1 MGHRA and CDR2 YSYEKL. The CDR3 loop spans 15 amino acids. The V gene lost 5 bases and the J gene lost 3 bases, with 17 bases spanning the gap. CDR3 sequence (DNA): TGCGCCAGCAGCTCACCGGGATCTACGAACTACGAGCAGTACTTC. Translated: CASSSPGSTNYEQYF.

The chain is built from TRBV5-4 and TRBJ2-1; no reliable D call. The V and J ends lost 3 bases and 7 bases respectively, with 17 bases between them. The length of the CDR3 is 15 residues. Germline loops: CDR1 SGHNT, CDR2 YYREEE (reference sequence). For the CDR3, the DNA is TGTGCCAGCAGCTCCGATGGACCTCTTGGGAATGAGCAGTTCTTC. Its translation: CASSSDGPLGNEQFF.

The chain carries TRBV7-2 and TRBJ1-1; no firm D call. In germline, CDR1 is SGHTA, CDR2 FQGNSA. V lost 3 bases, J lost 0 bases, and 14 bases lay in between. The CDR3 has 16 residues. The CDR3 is CASSFADGFLNTEAFF. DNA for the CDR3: TGTGCCAGCAGCTTTGCGGACGGATTCTTGAACACTGAAGCTTTCTTT.

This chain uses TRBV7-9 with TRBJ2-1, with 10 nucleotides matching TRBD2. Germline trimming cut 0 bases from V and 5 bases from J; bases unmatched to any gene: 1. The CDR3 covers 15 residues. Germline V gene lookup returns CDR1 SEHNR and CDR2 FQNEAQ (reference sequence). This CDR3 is CASSLAGLADNEQFF. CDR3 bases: TGTGCCAGCAGCTTAGCTGGACTAGCGGACAATGAGCAGTTCTTC.

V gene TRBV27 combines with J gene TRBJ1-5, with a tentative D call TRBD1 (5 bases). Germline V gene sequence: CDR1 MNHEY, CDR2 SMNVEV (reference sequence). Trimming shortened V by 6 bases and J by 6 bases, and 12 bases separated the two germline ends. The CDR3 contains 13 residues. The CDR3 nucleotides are TGTGCCAGCAGAGCTAATAGGGGTCAGCCCCAGCATTTT. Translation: CASRANRGQPQHF.

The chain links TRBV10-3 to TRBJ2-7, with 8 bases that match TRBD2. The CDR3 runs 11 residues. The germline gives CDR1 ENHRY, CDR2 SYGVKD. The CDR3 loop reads CASGGGHEQYF. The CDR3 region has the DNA TGTGCTTCCGGCGGGGGGCACGAGCAGTACTTC.

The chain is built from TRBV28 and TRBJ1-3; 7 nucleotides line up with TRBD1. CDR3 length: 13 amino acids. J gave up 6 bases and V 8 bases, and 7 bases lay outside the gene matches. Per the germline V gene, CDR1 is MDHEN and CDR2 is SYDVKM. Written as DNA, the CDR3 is TGTGCCAGCCGGGACAGTGTCGCAAACACCATATATTTT. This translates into CASRDSVANTIYF.

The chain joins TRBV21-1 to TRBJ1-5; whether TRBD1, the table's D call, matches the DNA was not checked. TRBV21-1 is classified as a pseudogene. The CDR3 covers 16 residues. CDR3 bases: TGTGCCAGCAGCAAAGTTGCCAGGGGGTTATACCAGCCCCAGCATTTT. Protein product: CASSKVARGLYQPQHF.

This CDR3 reads CASSQRRRTGPAYMHYEQYF. DNA for the CDR3: TGTGCCAGCAGCCAAAGGAGGCGAACGGGACCAGCTTATATGCACTACGAGCAGTACTTC. V usage is TRBV14 and J usage is TRBJ2-7; TRBD1 or TRBD2 may be the D gene (5 bases each). With 2 bases removed from V and 3 bases from J, the gap between germline ends came to 29 bases. Germline V CDR1 and CDR2: SGHDN, FVKESK. This CDR3 spans 20 amino acids.

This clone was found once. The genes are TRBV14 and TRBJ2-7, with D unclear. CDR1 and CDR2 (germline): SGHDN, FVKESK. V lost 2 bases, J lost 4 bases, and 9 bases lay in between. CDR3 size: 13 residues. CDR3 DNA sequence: TGTGCCAGCAGCCAATCGGCTATTTACGAGCAGTACTTC. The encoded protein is CASSQSAIYEQYF.

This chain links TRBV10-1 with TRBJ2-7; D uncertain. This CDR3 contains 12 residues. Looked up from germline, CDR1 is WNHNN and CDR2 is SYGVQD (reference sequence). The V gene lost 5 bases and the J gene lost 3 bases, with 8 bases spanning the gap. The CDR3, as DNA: TGCGCCAGCAGTCCTGACGGCTACGAGCAGTACTTC. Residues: CASSPDGYEQYF.

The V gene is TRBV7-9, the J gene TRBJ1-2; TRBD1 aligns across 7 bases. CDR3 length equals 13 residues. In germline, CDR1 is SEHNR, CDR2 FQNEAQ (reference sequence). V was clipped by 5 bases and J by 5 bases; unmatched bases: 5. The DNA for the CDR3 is TGTGCCAGCAGCCGGGACAGTAGATATGGCTACACCTTC. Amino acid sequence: CASSRDSRYGYTF.

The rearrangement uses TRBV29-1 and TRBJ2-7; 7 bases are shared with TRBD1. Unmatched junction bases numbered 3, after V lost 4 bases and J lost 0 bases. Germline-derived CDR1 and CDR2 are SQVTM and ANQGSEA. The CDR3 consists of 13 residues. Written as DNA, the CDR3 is TGCAGCGTTGGACAGGGAAGCTCCTACGAGCAGTACTTC. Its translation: CSVGQGSSYEQYF.